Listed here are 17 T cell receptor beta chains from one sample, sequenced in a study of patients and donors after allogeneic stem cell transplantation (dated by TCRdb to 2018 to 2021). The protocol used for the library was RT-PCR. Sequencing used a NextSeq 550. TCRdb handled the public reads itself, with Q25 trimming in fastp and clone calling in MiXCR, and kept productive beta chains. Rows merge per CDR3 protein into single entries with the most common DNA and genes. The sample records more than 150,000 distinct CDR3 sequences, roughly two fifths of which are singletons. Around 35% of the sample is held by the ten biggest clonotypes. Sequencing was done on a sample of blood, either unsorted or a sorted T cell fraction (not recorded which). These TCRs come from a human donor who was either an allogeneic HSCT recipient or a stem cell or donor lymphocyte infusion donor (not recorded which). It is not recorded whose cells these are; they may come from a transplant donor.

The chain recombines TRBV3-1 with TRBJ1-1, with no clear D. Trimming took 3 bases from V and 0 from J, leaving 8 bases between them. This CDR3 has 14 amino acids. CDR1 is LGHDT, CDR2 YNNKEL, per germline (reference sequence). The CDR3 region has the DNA TGTGCCAGCAGCCAGGGCAAAATGAACACTGAAGCTTTCTTT. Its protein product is CASSQGKMNTEAFF.

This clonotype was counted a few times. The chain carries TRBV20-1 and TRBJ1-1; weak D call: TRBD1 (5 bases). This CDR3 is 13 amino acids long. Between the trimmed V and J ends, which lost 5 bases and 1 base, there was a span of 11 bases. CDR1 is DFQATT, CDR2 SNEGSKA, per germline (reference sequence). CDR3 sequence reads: CSAWRQGNTEAFF. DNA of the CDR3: TGCAGTGCTTGGAGGCAGGGGAACACTGAAGCTTTCTTT.

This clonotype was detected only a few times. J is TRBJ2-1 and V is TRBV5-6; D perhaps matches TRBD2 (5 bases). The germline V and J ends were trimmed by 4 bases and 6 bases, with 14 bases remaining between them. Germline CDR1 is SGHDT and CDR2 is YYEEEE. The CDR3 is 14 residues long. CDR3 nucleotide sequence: TGTGCCAGCAGCGACATAGCGCGTACCAATGAGCAGTTCTTC. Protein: CASSDIARTNEQFF.

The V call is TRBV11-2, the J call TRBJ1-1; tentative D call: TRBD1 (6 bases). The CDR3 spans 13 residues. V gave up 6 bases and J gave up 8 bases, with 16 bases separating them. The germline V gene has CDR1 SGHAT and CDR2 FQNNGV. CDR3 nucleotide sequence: TGTGCCAGCAGGACCACAGGGCCCGGGGAAGCTTTCTTT. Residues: CASRTTGPGEAFF.

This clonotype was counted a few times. The CDR3 reads CAISSAESTEAFF. The CDR3 region has the DNA TGTGCCATCAGTTCCGCCGAGAGCACTGAAGCTTTCTTT. The rearrangement links TRBV10-3 to TRBJ1-1; D remains ambiguous. V shed 5 bases and J shed 4 bases, with 11 bases lying between them. CDR1 is ENHRY, CDR2 SYGVKD, per germline. The CDR3 sequence is 13 residues long.

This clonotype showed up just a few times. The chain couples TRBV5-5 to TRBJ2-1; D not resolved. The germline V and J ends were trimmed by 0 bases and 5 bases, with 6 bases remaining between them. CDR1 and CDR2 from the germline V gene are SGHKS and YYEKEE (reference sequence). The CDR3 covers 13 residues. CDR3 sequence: CASSLVPDNEQFF. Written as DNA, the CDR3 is TGTGCCAGCAGCTTGGTGCCCGACAATGAGCAGTTCTTC.

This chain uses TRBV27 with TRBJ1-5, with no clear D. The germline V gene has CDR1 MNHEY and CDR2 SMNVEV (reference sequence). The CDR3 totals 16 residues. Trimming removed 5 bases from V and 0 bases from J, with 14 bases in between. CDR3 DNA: TGTGCCAGCAGTCCGAGCGCGGGTGATAGCAATCAGCCCCAGCATTTT. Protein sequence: CASSPSAGDSNQPQHF.

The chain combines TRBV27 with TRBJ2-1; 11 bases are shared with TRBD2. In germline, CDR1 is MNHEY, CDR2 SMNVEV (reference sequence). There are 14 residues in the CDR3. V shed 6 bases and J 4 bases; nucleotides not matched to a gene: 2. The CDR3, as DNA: TGTGCCAGCAGACTAGCGGGAGCTTACAATGAGCAGTTCTTC. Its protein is CASRLAGAYNEQFF.

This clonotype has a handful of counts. The chain's CDR3 is CASSLAGFDGYTF. The CDR3 DNA reads as TGTGCCAGCAGCTTAGCAGGGTTTGATGGCTACACCTTC. The chain is built from TRBV7-9 and TRBJ1-2; D gene uncertain. The CDR3 loop spans 13 amino acids. Germline V gene data show CDR1 as SEHNR and CDR2 as FQNEAQ (reference sequence). The germline V and J ends were trimmed by 0 bases and 6 bases, with 8 bases remaining between them.

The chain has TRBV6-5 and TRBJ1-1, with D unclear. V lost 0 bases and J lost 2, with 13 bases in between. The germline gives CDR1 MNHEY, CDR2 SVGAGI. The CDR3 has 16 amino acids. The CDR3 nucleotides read TGTGCCAGCAGTTACTCCGACTACTATTTTAACACTGAAGCTTTCTTT. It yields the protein CASSYSDYYFNTEAFF.

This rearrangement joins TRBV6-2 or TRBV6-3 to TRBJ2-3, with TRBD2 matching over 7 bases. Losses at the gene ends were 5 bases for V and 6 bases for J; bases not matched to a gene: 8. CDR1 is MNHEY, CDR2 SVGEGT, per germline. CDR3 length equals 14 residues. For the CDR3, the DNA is TGTGCCAGCAGTACTAGGGAGGGCCGGGATACGCAGTATTTT. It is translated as CASSTREGRDTQYF.

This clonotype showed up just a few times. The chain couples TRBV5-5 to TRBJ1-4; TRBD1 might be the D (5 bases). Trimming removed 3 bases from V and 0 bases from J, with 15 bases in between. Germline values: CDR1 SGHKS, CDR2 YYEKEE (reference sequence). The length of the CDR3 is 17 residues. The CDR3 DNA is TGTGCCAGCAGCTCTGGGAGGGGACCTGCAACTAATGAAAAACTGTTTTTT. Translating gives CASSSGRGPATNEKLFF.

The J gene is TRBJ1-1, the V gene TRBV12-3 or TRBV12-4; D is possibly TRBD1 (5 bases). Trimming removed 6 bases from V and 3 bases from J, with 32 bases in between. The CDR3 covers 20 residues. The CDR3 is CASRGHRRGSGRAVDTEAFF. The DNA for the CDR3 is TGTGCCAGCAGGGGGCATAGGAGGGGCTCAGGGCGTGCGGTGGACACTGAAGCTTTCTTT.

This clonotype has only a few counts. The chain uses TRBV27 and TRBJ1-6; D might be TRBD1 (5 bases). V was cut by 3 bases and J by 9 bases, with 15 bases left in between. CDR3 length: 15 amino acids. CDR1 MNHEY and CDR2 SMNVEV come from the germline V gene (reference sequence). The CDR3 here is CASSFRTGVPSPLHF. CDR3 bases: TGTGCCAGCAGTTTTAGAACAGGAGTCCCTTCACCCCTCCACTTT.

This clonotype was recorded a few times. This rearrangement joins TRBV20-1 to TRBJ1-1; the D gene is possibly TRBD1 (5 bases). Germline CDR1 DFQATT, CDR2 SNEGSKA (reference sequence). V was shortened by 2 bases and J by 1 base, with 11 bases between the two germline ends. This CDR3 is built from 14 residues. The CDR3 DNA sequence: TGCAGTGCTAGACCTCTTGACAGGAACACTGAAGCTTTCTTT. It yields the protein CSARPLDRNTEAFF.

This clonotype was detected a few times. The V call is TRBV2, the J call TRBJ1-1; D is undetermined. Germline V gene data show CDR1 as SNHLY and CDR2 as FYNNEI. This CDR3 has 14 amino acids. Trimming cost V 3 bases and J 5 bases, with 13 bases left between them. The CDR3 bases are TGTGCCAGCAGTGATCGGTATGGATGGACTGAAGCTTTCTTT. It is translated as CASSDRYGWTEAFF.

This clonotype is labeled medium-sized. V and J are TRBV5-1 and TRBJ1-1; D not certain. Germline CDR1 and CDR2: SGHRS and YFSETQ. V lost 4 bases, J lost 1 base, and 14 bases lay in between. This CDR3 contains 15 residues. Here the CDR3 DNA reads TGCGCCAGCAGCGCTTCGGTAAGGCAGAACACTGAAGCTTTCTTT. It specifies CASSASVRQNTEAFF. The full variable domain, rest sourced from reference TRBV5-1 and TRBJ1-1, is KAGVTQTPRYLIKTRGQQVTLSCSPISGHRSVSWYQQTPGQGLQFLFEYFSETQRNKGNFPGRFSGRQFSNSRSEMNVSTLELGDSALYLCASSASVRQNTEAFFGQGTRLTVV.